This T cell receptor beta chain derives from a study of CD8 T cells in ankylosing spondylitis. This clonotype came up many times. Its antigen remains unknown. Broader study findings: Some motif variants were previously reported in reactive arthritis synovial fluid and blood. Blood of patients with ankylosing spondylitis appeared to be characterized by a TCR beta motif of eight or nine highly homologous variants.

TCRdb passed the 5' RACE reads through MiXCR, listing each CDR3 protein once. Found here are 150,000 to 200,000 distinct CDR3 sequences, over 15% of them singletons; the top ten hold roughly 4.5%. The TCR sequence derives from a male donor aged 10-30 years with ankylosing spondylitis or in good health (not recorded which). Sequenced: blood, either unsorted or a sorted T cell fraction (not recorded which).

The chain's CDR3 is CSVEDPLVSGSYNEQFF. In nucleotides, the CDR3 is TGCAGCGTTGAAGATCCCCTGGTTAGCGGGAGTTACAATGAGCAGTTCTTC. The chain joins TRBV29-1 to TRBJ2-1, with 9 bases that match TRBD2. This CDR3 has 17 amino acids. V shed 0 bases, J shed 4 bases, and the junction held 10 bases outside the gene matches. Germline loops: CDR1 SQVTM, CDR2 ANQGSEA.